Listed here are 4 T cell receptor beta chains from one sample, sequenced in a study of control samples from healthy donors and cancer patients. The table came from immunoSEQ multiplex PCR; TCRdb's copy has only in-frame clones and leaves some out. Altogether about 170,000 clones are present, 88% being singletons, with the ten largest covering 4.5% to 6%. Sequencing was done on a sample of blood. The receptors derive from a woman younger than 45 in good health.

The rearrangement uses TRBV11-2 and TRBJ1-6; D remains unclear. The CDR3 is 13 amino acids. V was clipped by 4 bases and J by 7 bases, with 8 bases between them. Germline-derived CDR1 and CDR2 are SGHAT and FQNNGV. CDR3 in DNA: TGTGCCAGCAGCTCGACACGAAATTCACCCCTCCACTTT. As protein: CASSSTRNSPLHF.

The count of this clone is one. V and J are TRBV18 and TRBJ2-3; D is tentatively TRBD1 or TRBD2 (6 bases each). Trimming removed 3 bases at V and 3 bases at J, with 19 bases between. Looked up from germline, CDR1 is KGHSH and CDR2 is LQKENI. CDR3 length: 17 residues. DNA for the CDR3: TGTGCCAGCTCACCGATACAGGGACTTCCAGTGACAGATACGCAGTATTTT. Protein: CASSPIQGLPVTDTQYF.

The gene calls are TRBV11-2 and TRBJ1-2, with TRBD1 matching 8 bases. V shed 5 bases and J 8 bases; nucleotides not matched to a gene: 7. Per germline, CDR1 SGHAT and CDR2 FQNNGV. The CDR3 is made up of 13 amino acids. CDR3 DNA: TGTGCCAGCAGCATTGACAGGGGCCGGGGCTACACCTTC. This gives the protein CASSIDRGRGYTF.

V and J are TRBV24-1 and TRBJ1-5, with TRBD1 matching over 10 bases. Germline V CDR1 and CDR2: KGHDR, SFDVKD. CDR3 size: 17 residues. The ends lost 3 bases at V and 1 base at J; junction bases unmatched: 5. CDR3 amino acids: CATSDNKGQGSNQPQHF. Here the CDR3 DNA reads TGTGCCACCAGTGATAACAAGGGACAGGGGAGCAATCAGCCCCAGCATTTT.